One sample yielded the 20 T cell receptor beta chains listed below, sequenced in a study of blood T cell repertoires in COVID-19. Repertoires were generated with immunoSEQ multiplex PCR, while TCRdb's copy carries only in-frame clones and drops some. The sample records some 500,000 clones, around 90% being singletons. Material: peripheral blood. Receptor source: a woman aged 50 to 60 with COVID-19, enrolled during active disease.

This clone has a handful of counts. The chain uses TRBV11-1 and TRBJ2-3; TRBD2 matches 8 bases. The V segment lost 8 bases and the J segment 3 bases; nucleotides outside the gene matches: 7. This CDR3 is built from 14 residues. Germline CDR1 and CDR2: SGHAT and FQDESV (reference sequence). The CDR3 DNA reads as TGTGCCAGCGCCCTCGGGGGGGAGACAGATACGCAGTATTTT. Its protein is CASALGGETDTQYF. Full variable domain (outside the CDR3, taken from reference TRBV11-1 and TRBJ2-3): EAEVAQSPRYKITEKSQAVAFWCDPISGHATLYWYRQILGQGPELLVQFQDESVVDDSQLPKDRFSAERLKGVDSTLKIQPAELGDSAMYLCASALGGETDTQYFGPGTRLTVL.

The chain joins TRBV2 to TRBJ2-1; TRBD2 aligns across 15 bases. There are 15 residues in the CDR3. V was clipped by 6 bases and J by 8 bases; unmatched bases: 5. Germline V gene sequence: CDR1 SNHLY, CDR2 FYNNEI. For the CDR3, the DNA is TGTGCCAGCAGGAGGACTAGCGGGGGGGCAGATGAGCAGTTCTTC. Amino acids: CASRRTSGGADEQFF.

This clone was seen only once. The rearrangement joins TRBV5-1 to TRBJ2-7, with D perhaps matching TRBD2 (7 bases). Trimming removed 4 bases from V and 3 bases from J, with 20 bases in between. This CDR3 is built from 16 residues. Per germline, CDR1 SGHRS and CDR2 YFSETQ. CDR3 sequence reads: CASSPSLGGAVYEQYF. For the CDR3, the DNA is TGCGCCAGCAGCCCAAGTCTGGGGGGGGCCGTCTACGAGCAGTACTTC.

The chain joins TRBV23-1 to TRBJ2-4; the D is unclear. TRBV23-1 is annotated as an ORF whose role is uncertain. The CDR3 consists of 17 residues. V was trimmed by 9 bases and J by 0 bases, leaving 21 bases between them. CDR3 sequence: CASLHLLFRLAKNIQYF. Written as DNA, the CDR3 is TGCGCCAGTTTGCATCTACTCTTTCGCCTAGCCAAAAACATTCAGTACTTC.

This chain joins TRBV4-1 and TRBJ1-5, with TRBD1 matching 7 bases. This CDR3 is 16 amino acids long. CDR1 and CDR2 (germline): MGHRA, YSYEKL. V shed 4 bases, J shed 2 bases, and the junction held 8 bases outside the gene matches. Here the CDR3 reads CASSRSGGGGNQPQHF. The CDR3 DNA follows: TGCGCCAGCAGCCGCTCAGGGGGAGGTGGCAATCAGCCCCAGCATTTT.

CDR3 sequence reads: CASKLGQGDTGELFF. In nucleotides, the CDR3 is TGTGCCAGTAAACTTGGGCAGGGGGACACCGGGGAGCTGTTTTTT. J is TRBJ2-2 and V is TRBV19; 7 nucleotides line up with TRBD1. Germline V lookup: CDR1 LNHDA, CDR2 SQIVND (reference sequence). The CDR3 covers 15 residues. After removal of 7 bases from V and 3 bases from J, the junction contained 8 bases not matched to a gene.

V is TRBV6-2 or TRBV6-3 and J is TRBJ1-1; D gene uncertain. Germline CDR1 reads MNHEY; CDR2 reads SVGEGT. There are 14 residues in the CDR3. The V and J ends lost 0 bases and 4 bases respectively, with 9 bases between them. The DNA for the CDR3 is TGTGCCAGCAGTTACTCGATGAGTGGCACTGAAGCTTTCTTT. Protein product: CASSYSMSGTEAFF.

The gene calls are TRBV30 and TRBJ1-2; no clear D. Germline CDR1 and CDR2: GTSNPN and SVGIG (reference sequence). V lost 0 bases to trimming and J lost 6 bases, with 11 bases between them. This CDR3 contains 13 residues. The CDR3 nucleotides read TGTGCCTGGAGTGTACGTTCGGGTGATGGCTACACCTTC. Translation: CAWSVRSGDGYTF.

CDR3 sequence (DNA): TGTGCCTGGAGTGTGTGGGGCCCAGGCTACGAGCAGTACTTC. This encodes CAWSVWGPGYEQYF. This chain joins TRBV30 and TRBJ2-7; D possibly corresponds to TRBD1 (5 bases). V shed 0 bases and J shed 3 bases, with 12 bases lying between them. Germline CDR1 and CDR2: GTSNPN and SVGIG (reference sequence). The CDR3 is 14 amino acids.

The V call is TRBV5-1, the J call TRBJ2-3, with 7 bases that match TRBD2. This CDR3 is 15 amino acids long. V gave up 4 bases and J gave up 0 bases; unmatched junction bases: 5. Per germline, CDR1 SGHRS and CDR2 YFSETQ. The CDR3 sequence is CASSPRAGSTDTQYF. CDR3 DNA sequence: TGCGCCAGCAGCCCGAGAGCGGGGAGCACAGATACGCAGTATTTT.

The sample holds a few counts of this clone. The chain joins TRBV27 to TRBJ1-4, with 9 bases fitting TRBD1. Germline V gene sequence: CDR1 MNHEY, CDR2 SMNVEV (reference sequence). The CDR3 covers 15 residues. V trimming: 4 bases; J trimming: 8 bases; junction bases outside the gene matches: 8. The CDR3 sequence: CASSSLRDRVEKLFF. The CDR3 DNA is TGTGCCAGCAGTTCTCTACGGGACAGGGTCGAAAAACTGTTTTTT.

This CDR3 reads CASSLSRGMHEQYF. CDR3 sequence (DNA): TGTGCCAGCAGTTTATCGAGAGGGATGCACGAGCAGTACTTC. The chain links TRBV27 to TRBJ2-7; D possibly corresponds to TRBD2 (5 bases). Germline V CDR1 and CDR2: MNHEY, SMNVEV (reference sequence). This CDR3 has 14 amino acids. Trimming took 0 bases from V and 5 from J, leaving 11 bases between them.

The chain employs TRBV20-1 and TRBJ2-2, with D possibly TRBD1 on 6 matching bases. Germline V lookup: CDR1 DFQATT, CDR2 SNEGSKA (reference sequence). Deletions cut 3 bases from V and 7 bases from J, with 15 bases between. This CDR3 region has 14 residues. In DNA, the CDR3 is TGCAGTGCTAGTGCGCAGGGGTATGGCGGGGAGCTGTTTTTT. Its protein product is CSASAQGYGGELFF.

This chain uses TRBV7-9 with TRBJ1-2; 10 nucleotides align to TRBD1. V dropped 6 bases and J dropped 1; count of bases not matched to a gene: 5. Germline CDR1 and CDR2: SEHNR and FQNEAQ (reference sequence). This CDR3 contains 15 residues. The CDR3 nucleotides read TGTGCCAGCAGGGGGGACAGGGGCGATAACTATGGCTACACCTTC. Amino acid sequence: CASRGDRGDNYGYTF.

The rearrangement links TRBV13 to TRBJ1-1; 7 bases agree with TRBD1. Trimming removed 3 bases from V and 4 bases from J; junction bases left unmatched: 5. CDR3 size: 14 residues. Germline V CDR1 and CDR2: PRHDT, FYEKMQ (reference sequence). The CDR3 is CASSFGTASTEAFF. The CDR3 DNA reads TGTGCCAGCAGCTTCGGGACAGCAAGCACTGAAGCTTTCTTT.

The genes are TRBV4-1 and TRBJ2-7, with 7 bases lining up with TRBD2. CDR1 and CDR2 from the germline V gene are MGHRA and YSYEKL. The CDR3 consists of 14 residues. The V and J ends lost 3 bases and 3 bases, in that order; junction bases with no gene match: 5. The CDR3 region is CASSHPGGYYEQYF. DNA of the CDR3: TGCGCCAGCAGCCACCCGGGGGGATACTACGAGCAGTACTTC.

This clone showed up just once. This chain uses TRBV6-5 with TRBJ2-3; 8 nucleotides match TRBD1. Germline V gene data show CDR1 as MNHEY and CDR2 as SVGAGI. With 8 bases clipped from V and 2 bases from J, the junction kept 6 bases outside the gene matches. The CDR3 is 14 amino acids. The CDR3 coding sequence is TGTGCCAGCCGAACGGACAGGGCCACAGATACGCAGTATTTT. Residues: CASRTDRATDTQYF.

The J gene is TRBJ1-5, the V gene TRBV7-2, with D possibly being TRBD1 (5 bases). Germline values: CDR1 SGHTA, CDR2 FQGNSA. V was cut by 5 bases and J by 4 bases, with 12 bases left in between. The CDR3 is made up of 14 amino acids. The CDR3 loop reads CASSGQRGNQPQHF. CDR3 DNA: TGTGCCAGCAGCGGGCAGCGGGGGAATCAGCCCCAGCATTTT.

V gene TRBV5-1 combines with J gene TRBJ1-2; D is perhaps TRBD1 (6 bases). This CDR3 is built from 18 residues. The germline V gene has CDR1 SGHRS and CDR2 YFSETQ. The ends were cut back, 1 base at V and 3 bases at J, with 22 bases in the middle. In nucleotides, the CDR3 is TGCGCCAGCAGCTTGTTTCCCGACAGGCGCATCCTGTACTATGGCTACACCTTC. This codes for CASSLFPDRRILYYGYTF. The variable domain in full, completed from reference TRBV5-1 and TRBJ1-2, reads KAGVTQTPRYLIKTRGQQVTLSCSPISGHRSVSWYQQTPGQGLQFLFEYFSETQRNKGNFPGRFSGRQFSNSRSEMNVSTLELGDSALYLCASSLFPDRRILYYGYTFGSGTRLTVV.

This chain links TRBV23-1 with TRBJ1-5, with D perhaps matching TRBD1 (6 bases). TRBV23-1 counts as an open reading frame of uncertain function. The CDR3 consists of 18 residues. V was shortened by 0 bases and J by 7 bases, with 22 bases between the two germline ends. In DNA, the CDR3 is TGCGCCAGCAGTCAATCTAAGCCCGGAACAGGGAGTTTACAGCCCCAGCATTTT. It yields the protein CASSQSKPGTGSLQPQHF.